This T cell receptor (beta chain) is drawn from a study of T cell changes during pregnancy in multiple sclerosis. Assay: immunoSEQ multiplex PCR; the TCRdb copy retains only in-frame clones and omits some. Here the sample spans approximately 60,000 clones, about nine tenths being singletons. V trimming: 4 bases; J trimming: 1 base; junction bases outside the gene matches: 6. The germline V gene has CDR1 SGHKS and CDR2 YYEKEE (reference sequence). This CDR3 is 16 amino acids long. The rearrangement uses TRBV5-5 and TRBJ2-2; 8 nucleotides agree with TRBD1. This receptor was identified in a female donor with multiple sclerosis, enrolled in a pregnancy study. The source was peripheral blood, collected in the first trimester of pregnancy. The CDR3 protein is CASSQDRGRNTGELFF. The DNA of the CDR3 is TGTGCCAGCAGCCAAGACAGGGGAAGGAACACCGGGGAGCTGTTTTTT.